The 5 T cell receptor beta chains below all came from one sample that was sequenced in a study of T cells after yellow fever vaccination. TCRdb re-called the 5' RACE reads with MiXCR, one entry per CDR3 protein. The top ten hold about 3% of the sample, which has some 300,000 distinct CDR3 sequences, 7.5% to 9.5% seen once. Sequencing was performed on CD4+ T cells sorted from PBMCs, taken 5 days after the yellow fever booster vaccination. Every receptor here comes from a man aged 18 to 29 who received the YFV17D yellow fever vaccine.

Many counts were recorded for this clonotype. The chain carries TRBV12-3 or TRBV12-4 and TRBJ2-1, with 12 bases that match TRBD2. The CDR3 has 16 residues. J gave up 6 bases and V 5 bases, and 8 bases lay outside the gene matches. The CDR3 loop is CASSPSLAGGFNEQFF. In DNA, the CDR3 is TGTGCCAGCAGTCCATCACTAGCGGGGGGTTTCAATGAGCAGTTCTTC.

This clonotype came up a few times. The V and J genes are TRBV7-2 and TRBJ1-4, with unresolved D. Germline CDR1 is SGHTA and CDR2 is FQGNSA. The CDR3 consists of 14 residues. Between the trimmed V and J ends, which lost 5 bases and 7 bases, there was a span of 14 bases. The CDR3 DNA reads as TGTGCCAGCAGCCGTTATGGGTCGGGTGAAAAACTGTTTTTT. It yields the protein CASSRYGSGEKLFF.

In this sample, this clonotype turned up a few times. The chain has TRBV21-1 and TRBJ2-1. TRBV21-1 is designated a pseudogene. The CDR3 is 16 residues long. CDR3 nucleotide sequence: TGTGCCAGCAGCAAAGTACCAGAGGCGACCTACAATGAGCAGTTCTTC. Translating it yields CASSKVPEATYNEQFF.

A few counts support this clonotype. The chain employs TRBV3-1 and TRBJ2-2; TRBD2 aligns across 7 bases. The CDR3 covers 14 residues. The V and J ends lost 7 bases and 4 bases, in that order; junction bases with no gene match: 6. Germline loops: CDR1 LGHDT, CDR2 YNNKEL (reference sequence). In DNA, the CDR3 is TGTGCCAGCATCGGGCGGGGGTCCACCGGGGAGCTGTTTTTT. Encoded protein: CASIGRGSTGELFF.

The CDR3: CASRTGGNTGELFF. DNA of the CDR3: TGTGCCAGTAGGACAGGGGGGAACACCGGGGAGCTGTTTTTT. The rearrangement links TRBV19 to TRBJ2-2; 9 positions agree with TRBD1. V lost 6 bases to trimming and J lost 1 base; unmatched junction nucleotides: 0. The CDR3 contains 14 residues. Germline CDR1 LNHDA, CDR2 SQIVND (reference sequence).